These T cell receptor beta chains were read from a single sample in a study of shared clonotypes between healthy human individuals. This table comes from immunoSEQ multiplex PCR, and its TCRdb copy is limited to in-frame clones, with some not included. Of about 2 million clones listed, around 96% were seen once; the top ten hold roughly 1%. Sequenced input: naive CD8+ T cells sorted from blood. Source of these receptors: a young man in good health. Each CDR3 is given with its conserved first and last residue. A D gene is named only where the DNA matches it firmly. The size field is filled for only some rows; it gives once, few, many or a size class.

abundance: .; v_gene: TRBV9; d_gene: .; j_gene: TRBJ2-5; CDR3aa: CASSVAGRPLETQYF; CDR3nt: TGTGCCAGCAGCGTAGCTGGCAGGCCCCTAGAGACCCAGTACTTC
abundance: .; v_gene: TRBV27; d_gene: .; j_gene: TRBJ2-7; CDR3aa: CASSLSPVSYEQYF; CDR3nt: TGTGCCAGCAGTTTATCACCCGTTTCGTACGAGCAGTACTTC
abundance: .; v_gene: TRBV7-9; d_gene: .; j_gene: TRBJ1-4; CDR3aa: CASSLEGTGTFAEKLFF; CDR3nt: TGTGCCAGCAGCTTAGAAGGTACGGGCACTTTTGCTGAAAAACTGTTTTTT
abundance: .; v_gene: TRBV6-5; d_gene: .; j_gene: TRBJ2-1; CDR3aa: CASSYGGEQFF; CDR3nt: TGTGCCAGCAGTTACGGGGGGGAGCAGTTCTTC
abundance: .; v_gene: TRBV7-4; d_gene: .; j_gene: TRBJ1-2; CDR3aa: CASSLASNGRYGYTF; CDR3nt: TGTGCCAGCAGCTTAGCAAGTAATGGACGATATGGCTACACCTTC
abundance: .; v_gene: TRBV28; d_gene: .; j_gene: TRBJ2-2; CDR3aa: CASSFSLWTKTANTGELFF; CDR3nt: TGTGCCAGCAGTTTCTCCCTCTGGACAAAAACCGCGAACACCGGGGAGCTGTTTTTT
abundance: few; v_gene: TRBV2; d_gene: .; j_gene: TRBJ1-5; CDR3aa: CASSEGDSNQPQHF; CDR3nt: TGTGCCAGCAGTGAAGGGGACAGCAATCAGCCCCAGCATTTT
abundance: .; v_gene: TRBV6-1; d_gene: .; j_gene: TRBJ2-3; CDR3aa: CASSEAPSGTDTQYF; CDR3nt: TGTGCCAGCAGTGAAGCGCCCAGCGGCACAGATACGCAGTATTTT
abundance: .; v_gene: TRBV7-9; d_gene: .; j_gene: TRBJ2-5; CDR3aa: CASSPSGGETQYF; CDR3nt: TGTGCCAGCAGCCCATCCGGCGGAGAGACCCAGTACTTC
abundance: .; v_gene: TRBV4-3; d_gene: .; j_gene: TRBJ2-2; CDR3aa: CASSQVQENTGELFF; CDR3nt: TGCGCCAGCAGCCAAGTTCAGGAGAACACCGGGGAGCTGTTTTTT
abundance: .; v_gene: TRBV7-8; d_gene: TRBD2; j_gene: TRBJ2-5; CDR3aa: CASSLWLAGAQETQYF; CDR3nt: TGTGCCAGCAGCTTATGGTTAGCGGGGGCGCAAGAGACCCAGTACTTC
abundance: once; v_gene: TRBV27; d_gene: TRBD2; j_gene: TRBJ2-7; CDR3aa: CASSPRLAELLSYEQYF; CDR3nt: TGTGCCAGCAGTCCCCGGCTAGCGGAACTTCTCTCCTACGAGCAGTACTTC
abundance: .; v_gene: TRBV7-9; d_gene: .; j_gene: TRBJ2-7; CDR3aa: CASSLRGIEQYF; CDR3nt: TGTGCCAGCAGCTTACGGGGAATCGAGCAGTACTTC
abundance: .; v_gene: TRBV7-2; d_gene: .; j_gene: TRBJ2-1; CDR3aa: CASSLIANEQFF; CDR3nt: TGTGCCAGCAGCTTAATTGCTAATGAGCAGTTCTTC
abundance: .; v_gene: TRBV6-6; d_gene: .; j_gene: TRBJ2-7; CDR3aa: CASSYSNAGGLYEQYF; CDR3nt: TGTGCCAGCAGTTACTCGAACGCGGGCGGCCTCTACGAGCAGTACTTC
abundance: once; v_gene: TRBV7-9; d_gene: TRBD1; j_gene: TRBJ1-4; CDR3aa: CASSPPTGLEEKLFF; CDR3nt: TGTGCCAGCAGCCCACCGACAGGGCTGGAAGAAAAACTGTTTTTT
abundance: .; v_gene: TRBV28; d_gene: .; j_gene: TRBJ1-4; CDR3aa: CASEPAATNEKLFF; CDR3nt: TGTGCCAGCGAACCAGCAGCAACTAATGAAAAACTGTTTTTT
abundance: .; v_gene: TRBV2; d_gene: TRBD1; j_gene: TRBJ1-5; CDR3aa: CASSVNAGGYEPQHF; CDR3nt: TGTGCCAGCAGTGTTAATGCAGGGGGCTACGAGCCCCAGCATTTT
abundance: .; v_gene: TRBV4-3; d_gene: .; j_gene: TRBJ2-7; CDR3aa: CASSHLPGHENSYEQYF; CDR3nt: TGCGCCAGCAGCCACCTACCGGGACATGAGAACTCCTACGAGCAGTACTTC
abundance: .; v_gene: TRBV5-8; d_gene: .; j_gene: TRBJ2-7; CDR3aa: CASSHGTPEQYF; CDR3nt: TGTGCCAGCAGCCACGGGACTCCCGAGCAGTACTTC
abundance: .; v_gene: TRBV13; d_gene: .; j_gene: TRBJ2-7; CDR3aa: CASSDRASEAYEQYF; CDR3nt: TGTGCCAGCAGCGACCGGGCCAGCGAAGCCTACGAGCAGTACTTC
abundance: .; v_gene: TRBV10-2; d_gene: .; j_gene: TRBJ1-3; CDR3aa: CASTDTGQGNTIYF; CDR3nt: TGCGCCAGCACCGATACTGGACAGGGAAACACCATATATTTT
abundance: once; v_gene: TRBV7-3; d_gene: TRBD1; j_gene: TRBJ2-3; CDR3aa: CASSFTGALAQKSTDTQYF; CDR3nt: TGTGCCAGCAGCTTCACAGGGGCGCTAGCCCAAAAAAGCACAGATACGCAGTATTTT